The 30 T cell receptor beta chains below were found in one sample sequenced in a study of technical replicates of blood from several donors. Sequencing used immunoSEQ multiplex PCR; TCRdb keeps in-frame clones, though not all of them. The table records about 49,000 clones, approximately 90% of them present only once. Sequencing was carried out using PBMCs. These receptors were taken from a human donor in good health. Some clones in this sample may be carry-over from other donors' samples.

CDR3 sequence (DNA): TGTGCCAGCAGTTACCAACAGGGGAACGAGCAGTACTTC. Its protein product is CASSYQQGNEQYF. This chain uses TRBV6-6 with TRBJ2-7; 7 bases fit TRBD1. The V segment lost 2 bases and the J segment 5 bases; nucleotides outside the gene matches: 3. The CDR3 has 13 residues. Germline loops: CDR1 MNHNY, CDR2 SVGAGI (reference sequence).

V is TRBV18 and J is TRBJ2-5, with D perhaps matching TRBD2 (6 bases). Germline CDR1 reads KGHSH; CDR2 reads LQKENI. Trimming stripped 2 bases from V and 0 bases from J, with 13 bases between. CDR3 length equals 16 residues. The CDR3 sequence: CASSPSGAGYQETQYF. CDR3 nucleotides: TGTGCCAGCTCACCATCCGGAGCGGGCTACCAAGAGACCCAGTACTTC.

The CDR3 region has the DNA TGTGCCAGCAGCTTAACTAGCGGAGGGGCGCGCAATGAGCAGTTCTTC. Amino acid sequence: CASSLTSGGARNEQFF. The genes are TRBV7-9 and TRBJ2-1, with 8 bases matching TRBD2. The CDR3 is made up of 16 amino acids. V was pared by 2 bases and J by 6 bases, with 9 bases of the junction left unmatched. From germline, CDR1 is SEHNR and CDR2 FQNEAQ (reference sequence).

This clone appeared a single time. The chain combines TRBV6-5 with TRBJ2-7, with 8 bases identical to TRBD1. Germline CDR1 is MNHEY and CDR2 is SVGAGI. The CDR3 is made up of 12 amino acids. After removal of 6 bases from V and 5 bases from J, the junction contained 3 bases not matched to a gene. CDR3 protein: CASSQQGDEQYF. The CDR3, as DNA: TGTGCCAGCAGCCAACAGGGGGACGAGCAGTACTTC.

CDR3 residues: CASRPGLAGGTDTQYF. The CDR3 DNA is TGTGCCAGCAGACCGGGACTAGCGGGGGGCACAGATACGCAGTATTTT. The gene calls are TRBV5-4 and TRBJ2-3; TRBD2 matches at 14 bases. From germline, CDR1 is SGHNT and CDR2 YYREEE (reference sequence). Trimming removed 5 bases from V and 1 base from J; junction bases left unmatched: 3. The CDR3 runs to 16 residues.

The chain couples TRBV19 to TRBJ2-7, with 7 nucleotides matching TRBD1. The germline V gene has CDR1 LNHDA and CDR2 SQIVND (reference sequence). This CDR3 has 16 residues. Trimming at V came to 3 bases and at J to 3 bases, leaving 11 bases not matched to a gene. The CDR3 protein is CASSIRADRAFYEQYF. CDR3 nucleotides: TGTGCCAGTAGTATTCGGGCCGACAGGGCGTTCTACGAGCAGTACTTC.

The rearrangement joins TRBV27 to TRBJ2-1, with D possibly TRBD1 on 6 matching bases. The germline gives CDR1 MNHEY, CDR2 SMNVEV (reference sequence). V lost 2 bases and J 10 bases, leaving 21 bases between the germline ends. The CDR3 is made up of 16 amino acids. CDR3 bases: TGTGCCAGCAGTTTAGACTCCCGGACAGCGCCCTCGGAGCAGTTCTTC. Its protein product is CASSLDSRTAPSEQFF.

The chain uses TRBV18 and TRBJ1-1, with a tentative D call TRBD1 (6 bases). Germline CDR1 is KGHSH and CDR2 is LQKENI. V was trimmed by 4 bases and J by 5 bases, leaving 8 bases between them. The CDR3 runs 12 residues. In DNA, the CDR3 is TGTGCCAGCTCACTTGGACAGACTGAAGCTTTCTTT. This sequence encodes CASSLGQTEAFF.

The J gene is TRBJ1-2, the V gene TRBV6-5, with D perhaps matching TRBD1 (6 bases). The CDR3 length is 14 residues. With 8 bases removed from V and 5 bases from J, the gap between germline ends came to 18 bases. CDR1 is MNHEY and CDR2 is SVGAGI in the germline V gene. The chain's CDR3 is CASRREGQLYGYTF. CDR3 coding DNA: TGTGCCAGCCGTCGGGAGGGACAACTTTATGGCTACACCTTC.

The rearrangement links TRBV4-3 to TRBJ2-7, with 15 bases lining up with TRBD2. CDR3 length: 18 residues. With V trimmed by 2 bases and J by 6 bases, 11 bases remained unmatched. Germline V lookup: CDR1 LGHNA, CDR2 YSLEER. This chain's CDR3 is CASSQKTGTSGRLVEQYF. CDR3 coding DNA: TGCGCCAGCAGCCAAAAAACCGGGACTAGCGGGAGGCTGGTCGAGCAGTACTTC.

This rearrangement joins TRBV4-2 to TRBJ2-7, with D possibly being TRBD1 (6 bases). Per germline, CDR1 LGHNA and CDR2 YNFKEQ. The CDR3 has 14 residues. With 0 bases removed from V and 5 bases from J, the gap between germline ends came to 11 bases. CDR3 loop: CASSQETGSNEQYF. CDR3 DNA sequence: TGTGCCAGCAGCCAAGAAACAGGGAGTAACGAGCAGTACTTC.

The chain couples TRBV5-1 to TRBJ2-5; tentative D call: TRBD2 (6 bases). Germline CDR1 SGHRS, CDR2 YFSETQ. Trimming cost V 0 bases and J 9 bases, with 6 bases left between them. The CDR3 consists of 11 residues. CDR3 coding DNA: TGCGCCAGCAGCTTGGGGGAGGCCCAGTACTTC. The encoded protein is CASSLGEAQYF.

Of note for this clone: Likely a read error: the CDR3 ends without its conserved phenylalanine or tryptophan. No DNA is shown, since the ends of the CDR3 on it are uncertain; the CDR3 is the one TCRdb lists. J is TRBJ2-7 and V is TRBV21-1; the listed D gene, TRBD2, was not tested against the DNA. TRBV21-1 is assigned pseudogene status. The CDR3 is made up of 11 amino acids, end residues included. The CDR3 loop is CASSVYSGVWG.

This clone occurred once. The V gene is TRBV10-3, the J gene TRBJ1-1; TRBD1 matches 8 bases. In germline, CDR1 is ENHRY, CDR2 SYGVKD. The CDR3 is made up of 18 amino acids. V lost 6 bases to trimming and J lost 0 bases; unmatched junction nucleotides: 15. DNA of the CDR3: TGTGCCATCAGCGAGACCGGACAGGGCCGAGGTGTGAACACTGAAGCTTTCTTT. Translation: CAISETGQGRGVNTEAFF.

In DNA, the CDR3 is TGTGCCAGCAGCTTCCGGGGGACAGGATACGAGCAGTACTTC. Translation: CASSFRGTGYEQYF. The chain recombines TRBV5-4 with TRBJ2-7; 8 bases match TRBD1. The ends lost 2 bases at V and 4 bases at J; junction bases unmatched: 5. From germline, CDR1 is SGHNT and CDR2 YYREEE (reference sequence). The length of the CDR3 is 14 residues.

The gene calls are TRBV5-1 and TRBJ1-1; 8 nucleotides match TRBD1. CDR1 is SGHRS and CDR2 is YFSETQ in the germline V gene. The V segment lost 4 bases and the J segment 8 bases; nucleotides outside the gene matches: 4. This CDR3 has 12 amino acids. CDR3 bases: TGCGCCAGCAGCCCTGACAGGGGCGAAGCTTTCTTT. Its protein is CASSPDRGEAFF.

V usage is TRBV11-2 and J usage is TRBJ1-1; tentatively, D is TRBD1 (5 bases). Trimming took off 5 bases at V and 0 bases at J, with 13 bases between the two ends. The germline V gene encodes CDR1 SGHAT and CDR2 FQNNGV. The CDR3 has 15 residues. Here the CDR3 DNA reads TGTGCCAGCAGCCGAGCCCTAGGGGTGAACACTGAAGCTTTCTTT. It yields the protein CASSRALGVNTEAFF.

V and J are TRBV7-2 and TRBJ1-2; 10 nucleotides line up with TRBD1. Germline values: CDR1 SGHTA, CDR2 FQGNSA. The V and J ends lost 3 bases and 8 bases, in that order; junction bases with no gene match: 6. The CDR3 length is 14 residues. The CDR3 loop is CASSFDRGREGYTF. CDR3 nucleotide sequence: TGTGCCAGCAGCTTTGACAGGGGGCGCGAGGGCTACACCTTC.

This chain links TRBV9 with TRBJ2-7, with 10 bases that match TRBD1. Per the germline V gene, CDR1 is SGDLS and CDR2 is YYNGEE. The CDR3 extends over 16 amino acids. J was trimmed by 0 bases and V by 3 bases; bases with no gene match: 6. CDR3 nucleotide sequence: TGTGCCAGCAGCGCGGACAGGGGGTTCTACTCCTACGAGCAGTACTTC. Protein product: CASSADRGFYSYEQYF. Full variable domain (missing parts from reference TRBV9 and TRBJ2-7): DSGVTQTPKHLITATGQRVTLRCSPRSGDLSVYWYQQSLDQGLQFLIQYYNGEERAKGNILERFSAQQFPDLHSELNLSSLELGDSALYFCASSADRGFYSYEQYFGPGTRLTVT.

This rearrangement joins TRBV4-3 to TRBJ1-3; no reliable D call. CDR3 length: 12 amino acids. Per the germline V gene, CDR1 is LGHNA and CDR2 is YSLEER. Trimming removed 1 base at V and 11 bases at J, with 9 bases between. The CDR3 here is CASSQGTVPIYF. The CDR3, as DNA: TGCGCCAGCAGCCAAGGGACTGTACCCATATATTTT.

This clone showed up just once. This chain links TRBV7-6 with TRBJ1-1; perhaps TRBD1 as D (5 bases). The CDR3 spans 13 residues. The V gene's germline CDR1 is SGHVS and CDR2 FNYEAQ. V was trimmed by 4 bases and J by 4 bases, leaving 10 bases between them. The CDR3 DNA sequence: TGTGCCAGCAGCTACTCAGGGCGCACTGAAGCTTTCTTT. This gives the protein CASSYSGRTEAFF.

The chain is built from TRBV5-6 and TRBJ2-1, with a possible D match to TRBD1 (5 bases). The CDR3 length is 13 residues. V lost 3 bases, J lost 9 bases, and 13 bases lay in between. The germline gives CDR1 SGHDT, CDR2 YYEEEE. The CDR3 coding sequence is TGTGCCAGCAGCTCAACCGGACATGTTGAGCAGTTCTTC. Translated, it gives CASSSTGHVEQFF.

The DNA for the CDR3 is TGCGCCAGCAGCCCTAACGAAGGGGGCTACACAACTAATACGCAGTATTTT. Translating gives CASSPNEGGYTTNTQYF. V and J are TRBV4-1 and TRBJ2-3, with TRBD1 matching over 7 bases. V shed 4 bases, J shed 7 bases, and the junction held 17 bases outside the gene matches. From germline, CDR1 is MGHRA and CDR2 YSYEKL. This CDR3 region has 17 residues.

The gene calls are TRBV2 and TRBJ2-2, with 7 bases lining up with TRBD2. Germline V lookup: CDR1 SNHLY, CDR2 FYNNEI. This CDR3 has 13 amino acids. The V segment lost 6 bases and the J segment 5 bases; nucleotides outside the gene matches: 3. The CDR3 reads CASRLRETGELFF. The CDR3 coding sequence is TGTGCCAGCAGATTGCGGGAGACCGGGGAGCTGTTTTTT.

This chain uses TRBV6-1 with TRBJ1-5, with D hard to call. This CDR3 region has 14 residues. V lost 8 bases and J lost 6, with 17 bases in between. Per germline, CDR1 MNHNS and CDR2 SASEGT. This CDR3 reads CASLEVHRGQPQHF. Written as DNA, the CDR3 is TGTGCCAGCCTTGAGGTCCATCGGGGTCAGCCCCAGCATTTT.

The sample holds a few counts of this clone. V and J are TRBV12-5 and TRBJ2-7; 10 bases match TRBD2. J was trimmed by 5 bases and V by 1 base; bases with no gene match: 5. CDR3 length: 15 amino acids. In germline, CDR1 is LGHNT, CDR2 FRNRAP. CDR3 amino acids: CASGLEPSGSNEQYF. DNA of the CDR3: TGTGCTAGTGGTTTGGAACCTAGCGGGAGTAACGAGCAGTACTTC.

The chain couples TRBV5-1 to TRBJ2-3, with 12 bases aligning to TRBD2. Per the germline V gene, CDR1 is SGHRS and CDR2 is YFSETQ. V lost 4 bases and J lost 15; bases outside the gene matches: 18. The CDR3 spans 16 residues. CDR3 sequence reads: CASSPTSGSGAVGGYF. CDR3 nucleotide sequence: TGCGCCAGCAGCCCGACTAGCGGGAGTGGGGCGGTCGGCGGATATTTT. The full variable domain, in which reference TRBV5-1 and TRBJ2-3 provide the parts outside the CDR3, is KAGVTQTPRYLIKTRGQQVTLSCSPISGHRSVSWYQQTPGQGLQFLFEYFSETQRNKGNFPGRFSGRQFSNSRSEMNVSTLELGDSALYLCASSPTSGSGAVGGYFGPGTRLTVL.

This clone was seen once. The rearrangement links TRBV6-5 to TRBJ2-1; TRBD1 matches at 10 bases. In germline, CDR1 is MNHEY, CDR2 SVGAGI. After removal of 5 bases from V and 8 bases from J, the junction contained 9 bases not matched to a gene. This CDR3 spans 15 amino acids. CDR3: CASSGGTGVAYEQFF. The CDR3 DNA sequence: TGTGCCAGCAGTGGCGGGACAGGGGTTGCCTATGAGCAGTTCTTC.

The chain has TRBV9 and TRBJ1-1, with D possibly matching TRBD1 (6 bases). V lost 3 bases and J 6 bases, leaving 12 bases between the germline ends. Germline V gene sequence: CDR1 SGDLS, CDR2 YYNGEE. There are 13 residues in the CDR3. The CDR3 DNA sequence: TGTGCCAGCAGCGAGGCACAGGGATCTGAAGCTTTCTTT. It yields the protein CASSEAQGSEAFF.

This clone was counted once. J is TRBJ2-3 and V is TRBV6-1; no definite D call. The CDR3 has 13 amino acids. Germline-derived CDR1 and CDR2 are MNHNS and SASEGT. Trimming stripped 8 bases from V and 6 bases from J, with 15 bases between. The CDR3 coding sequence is TGTGCCAGCGCGAGGATTTCGACGGATACGCAGTATTTT. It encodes CASARISTDTQYF.